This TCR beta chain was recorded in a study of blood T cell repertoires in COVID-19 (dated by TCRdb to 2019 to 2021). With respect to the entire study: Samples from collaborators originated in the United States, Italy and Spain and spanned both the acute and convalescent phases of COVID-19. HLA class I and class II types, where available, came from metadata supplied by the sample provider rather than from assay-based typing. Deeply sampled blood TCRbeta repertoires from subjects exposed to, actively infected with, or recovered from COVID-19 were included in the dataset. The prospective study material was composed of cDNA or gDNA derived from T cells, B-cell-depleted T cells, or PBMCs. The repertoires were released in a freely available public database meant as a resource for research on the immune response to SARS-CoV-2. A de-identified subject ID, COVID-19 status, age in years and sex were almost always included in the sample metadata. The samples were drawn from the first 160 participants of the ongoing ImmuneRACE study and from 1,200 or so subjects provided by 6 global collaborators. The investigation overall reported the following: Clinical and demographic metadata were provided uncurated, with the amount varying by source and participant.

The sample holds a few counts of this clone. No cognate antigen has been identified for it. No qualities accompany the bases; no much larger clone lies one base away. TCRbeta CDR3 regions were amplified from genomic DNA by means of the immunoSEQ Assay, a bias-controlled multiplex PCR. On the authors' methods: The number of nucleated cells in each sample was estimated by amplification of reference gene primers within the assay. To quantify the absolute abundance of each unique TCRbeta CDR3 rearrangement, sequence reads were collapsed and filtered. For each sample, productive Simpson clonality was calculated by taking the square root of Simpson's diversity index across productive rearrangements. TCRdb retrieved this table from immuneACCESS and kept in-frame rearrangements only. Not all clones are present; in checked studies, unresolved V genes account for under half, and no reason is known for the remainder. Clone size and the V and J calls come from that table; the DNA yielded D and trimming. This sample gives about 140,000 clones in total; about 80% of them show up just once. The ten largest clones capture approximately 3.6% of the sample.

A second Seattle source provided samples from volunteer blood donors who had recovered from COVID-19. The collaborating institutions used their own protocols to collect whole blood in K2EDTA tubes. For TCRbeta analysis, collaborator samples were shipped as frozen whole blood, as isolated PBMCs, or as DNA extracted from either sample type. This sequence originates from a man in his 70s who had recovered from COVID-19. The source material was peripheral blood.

The nucleotides are TGTGCCAGCAGCTTTACAGGCGAGCAGTACTTC. Translated, it reads CASSFTGEQYF. The V gene is TRBV7-9 and the J gene is TRBJ2-7, and possibly TRBD1, on 5 matching bases. CDR1 SEHNR and CDR2 FQNEAQ are derived from the germline V gene (reference sequence). Its CDR3 holds 11 amino acids, cysteine through phenylalanine. The DNA shown is the 33-base CDR3, in frame from base 1. V is shortened by 3 bases, J by 6 bases, and the region joining them spans 6 bases.